The clone carrying this TCR beta chain showed up just once. Germline V gene lookup returns CDR1 SQVTM and CDR2 ANQGSEA. Trimming at V came to 8 bases and at J to 0 bases, leaving 17 bases not matched to a gene. This CDR3 contains 19 residues. This entry belongs to a study of OX40 agonist ivuxolimab in advanced cancers. Study details: In this trial design, patients received ivuxolimab intravenously at 0.01 to 10 mg/kg every 2 weeks.

Data came from immunoSEQ multiplex PCR; TCRdb stores just in-frame clones and leaves some out. The table has tens of thousands of clones, 85% to 90% seen once. Sequencing was performed on CD4+ or CD8+ T cells sorted from blood, taken in a trial of the OX40 agonist ivuxolimab. This clonotype was obtained from an adult with an advanced solid tumor such as melanoma, head and neck, liver or kidney cancer. This chain joins TRBV29-1 and TRBJ2-1; 12 bases map to TRBD2. CDR3 protein: CSLLGPGTSGLSSYNEQFF. The CDR3, as DNA: TGCAGCCTACTTGGGCCCGGGACTAGCGGGTTGAGCTCCTACAATGAGCAGTTCTTC.